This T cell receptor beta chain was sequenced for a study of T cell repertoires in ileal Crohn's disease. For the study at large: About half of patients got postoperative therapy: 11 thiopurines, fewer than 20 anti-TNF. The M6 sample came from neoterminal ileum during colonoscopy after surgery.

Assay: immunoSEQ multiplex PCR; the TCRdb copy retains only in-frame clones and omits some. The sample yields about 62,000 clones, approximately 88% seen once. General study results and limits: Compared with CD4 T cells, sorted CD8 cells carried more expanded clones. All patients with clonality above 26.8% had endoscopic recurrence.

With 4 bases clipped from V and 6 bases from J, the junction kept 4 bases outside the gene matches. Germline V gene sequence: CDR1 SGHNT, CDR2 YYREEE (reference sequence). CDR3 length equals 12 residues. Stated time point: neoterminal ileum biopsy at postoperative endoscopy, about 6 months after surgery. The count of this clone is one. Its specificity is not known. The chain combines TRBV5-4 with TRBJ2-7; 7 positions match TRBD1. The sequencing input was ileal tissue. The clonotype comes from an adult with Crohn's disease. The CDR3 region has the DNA TGTGCCAGCAGCCCCACAGGGGTCGAGCAGTACTTC. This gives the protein CASSPTGVEQYF.